These 23 T cell receptor beta chains were all obtained from the same sample, sequenced in a study of beta chain features in type 1 diabetes. Study-wide results and limits: All four CD4+ subsets of Type 1 diabetes patients contained TCRB CDR3s that were moderately but significantly shorter.

Since all of the isolated RNA was reverse transcribed, expressed TCRB transcripts were what got sequenced. Data came from immunoSEQ multiplex PCR; TCRdb stores just in-frame clones and leaves some out. The data show about 70,000 clones, roughly half seen once. No antigen has been identified for these receptors. The sample comprised central memory CD4+ T cells from blood. The receptors stem from a man under 40 with type 1 diabetes.

Only a few counts were recorded for this clone. The chain joins TRBV4-1 to TRBJ2-3; 8 positions agree with TRBD2. J gave up 1 base and V 5 bases, and 8 bases lay outside the gene matches. From germline, CDR1 is MGHRA and CDR2 YSYEKL. CDR3 length: 16 residues. CDR3 protein: CASSSIGREGTDTQYF. The CDR3 nucleotides read TGCGCCAGCAGCTCTATCGGGAGGGAAGGCACAGATACGCAGTATTTT.

J is TRBJ1-1 and V is TRBV7-9; 8 bases are a match to TRBD1. CDR3 length equals 12 residues. Germline CDR1 is SEHNR and CDR2 is FQNEAQ (reference sequence). V lost 5 bases, J lost 8 bases, and 4 bases stayed unmatched. CDR3 in amino acids: CASSTRTGEAFF. The CDR3 DNA sequence: TGTGCCAGCAGCACTCGGACAGGGGAAGCTTTCTTT.

This clone was detected only once. The chain combines TRBV7-9 with TRBJ2-2; weak D call: TRBD1 (6 bases). The CDR3 runs to 14 residues. Trimming took 6 bases from V and 6 from J, leaving 14 bases between them. Germline V gene lookup returns CDR1 SEHNR and CDR2 FQNEAQ (reference sequence). The CDR3 protein is CASRHRTAAGELFF. CDR3 coding DNA: TGTGCCAGCAGACATAGGACAGCGGCCGGGGAGCTGTTTTTT.

Sample share makes this clone medium-sized. The same CDR3 also results from other DNA sequences found in this sample. The chain links TRBV29-1 to TRBJ2-5, with D perhaps matching TRBD1 (7 bases). V was trimmed by 4 bases and J by 4 bases, leaving 10 bases between them. Per the germline V gene, CDR1 is SQVTM and CDR2 is ANQGSEA. The CDR3 spans 12 residues. The CDR3 here is CSVGQGGETQYF. For the CDR3, the DNA is TGCAGCGTTGGCCAGGGGGGAGAGACCCAGTACTTC.

This clone appeared a few times. The chain has TRBV10-3 and TRBJ2-6; 7 bases agree with TRBD1. CDR3 length: 14 amino acids. With V trimmed by 10 bases and J by 4 bases, 7 bases remained unmatched. Germline V lookup: CDR1 ENHRY, CDR2 SYGVKD. The CDR3 loop reads CATTGAPGANVLTF. The CDR3 nucleotides read TGTGCCACAACAGGGGCCCCCGGGGCCAACGTCCTGACTTTC.

The V call is TRBV10-1, the J call TRBJ2-5; unclear D gene. Germline V CDR1 and CDR2: WNHNN, SYGVQD (reference sequence). The CDR3 contains 13 residues. V was pared by 0 bases and J by 5 bases, with 7 bases between. The CDR3 region is CASSESRVETQYF. CDR3 coding DNA: TGCGCCAGCAGTGAGTCTCGGGTGGAGACCCAGTACTTC.

This chain connects TRBV18 to TRBJ2-5; 9 nucleotides line up with TRBD1. Germline V CDR1 and CDR2: KGHSH, LQKENI. The V gene end was trimmed by 6 bases and the J gene end by 11 bases; junction bases not matched to a gene: 16. This CDR3 has 15 amino acids. DNA for the CDR3: TGTGCCAGCTCCGACAGGGGGACAGGTTTGGAAGAGCAGTACTTC. Encoded protein: CASSDRGTGLEEQYF.

V and J are TRBV5-1 and TRBJ1-2, with TRBD1 matching over 8 bases. V shed 2 bases, J shed 8 bases, and the junction held 11 bases outside the gene matches. The germline V gene encodes CDR1 SGHRS and CDR2 YFSETQ. This CDR3 has 15 residues. CDR3: CASSFGGQGAGGYTF. The CDR3 bases are TGCGCCAGCAGCTTCGGCGGCCAGGGGGCAGGAGGCTACACCTTC.

The chain combines TRBV7-9 with TRBJ2-1; the D is unclear. Germline-derived CDR1 and CDR2 are SEHNR and FQNEAQ (reference sequence). CDR3 length equals 11 residues. V lost 4 bases to trimming and J lost 9 bases, with 7 bases between them. For the CDR3, the DNA is TGTGCCAGCAGCTATAGTGCTGAGCAGTTCTTC. Protein sequence: CASSYSAEQFF.

This clone was found once. V and J are TRBV5-5 and TRBJ1-1, with D perhaps TRBD1 (6 bases). The CDR3 has 14 residues. Germline-derived CDR1 and CDR2 are SGHKS and YYEKEE (reference sequence). V shed 2 bases and J shed 5 bases, with 13 bases lying between them. CDR3 protein: CASSFYRVETEAFF. CDR3 sequence (DNA): TGTGCCAGCAGCTTTTACAGGGTGGAGACTGAAGCTTTCTTT.

This rearrangement joins TRBV11-3 to TRBJ2-5; 10 nucleotides align to TRBD1. Per germline, CDR1 SGHNT and CDR2 YENEEA. J lost 3 bases, V lost 6 bases, and 7 bases had no gene match. The CDR3 covers 15 residues. The CDR3 loop is CASSARQGAKETQYF. CDR3 nucleotide sequence: TGTGCCAGCAGTGCCCGACAGGGGGCGAAAGAGACCCAGTACTTC.

This clone has a handful of counts. The V and J genes are TRBV11-2 and TRBJ2-1; perhaps TRBD1 as D (6 bases). This CDR3 has 18 residues. CDR1 and CDR2 (germline): SGHAT, FQNNGV. V was pared by 0 bases and J by 3 bases, with 18 bases between. The CDR3 reads CASSLERGSARGYNEQFF. The CDR3 DNA follows: TGTGCCAGCAGCTTAGAAAGGGGCAGTGCCAGGGGCTACAATGAGCAGTTCTTC.

The chain employs TRBV6-1 and TRBJ2-7, with TRBD1 matching 10 bases. This CDR3 has 16 residues. J lost 3 bases, V lost 4 bases, and 9 bases had no gene match. CDR1 MNHNS and CDR2 SASEGT come from the germline V gene. The CDR3 sequence is CASSGAGDRGLYEQYF. The CDR3 DNA reads as TGTGCCAGCAGTGGCGCCGGGGACAGGGGACTCTACGAGCAGTACTTC.

This clone has just a few counts. The chain uses TRBV7-6 and TRBJ2-7; D is uncertain. The germline V and J ends were trimmed by 2 bases and 5 bases, with 7 bases remaining between them. Germline-derived CDR1 and CDR2 are SGHVS and FNYEAQ. This CDR3 has 12 amino acids. The CDR3 sequence is CASSLFQDEQYF. The CDR3 DNA follows: TGTGCCAGCAGCTTATTCCAGGACGAGCAGTACTTC.

The J gene is TRBJ2-3, the V gene TRBV6-5; tentative D call: TRBD2 (5 bases). V was trimmed by 7 bases and J by 5 bases, leaving 16 bases between them. In germline, CDR1 is MNHEY, CDR2 SVGAGI. This CDR3 has 14 residues. CDR3 in amino acids: CASTLASGGDTQYF. The DNA of the CDR3 is TGTGCCAGCACCTTAGCGAGCGGTGGAGATACGCAGTATTTT.

This clone was counted only a few times. The genes are TRBV9 and TRBJ2-1, with D tentatively TRBD2 (7 bases). V was shortened by 0 bases and J by 0 bases, with 19 bases between the two germline ends. The germline V gene has CDR1 SGDLS and CDR2 YYNGEE. The CDR3 loop spans 19 amino acids. This CDR3 reads CASSVGNTGGGPSYNEQFF. The CDR3 DNA follows: TGTGCCAGCAGCGTAGGTAACACCGGCGGGGGCCCCTCCTACAATGAGCAGTTCTTC.

This clone has a handful of counts. The chain recombines TRBV29-1 with TRBJ1-1, with 7 nucleotides matching TRBD1. V shed 4 bases and J 0 bases; nucleotides not matched to a gene: 5. This CDR3 comprises 14 residues. CDR1 SQVTM and CDR2 ANQGSEA come from the germline V gene. CDR3 in amino acids: CSVAPDRMNTEAFF. In DNA, the CDR3 is TGCAGCGTTGCACCGGACAGGATGAACACTGAAGCTTTCTTT.

The V gene is TRBV18, the J gene TRBJ2-3, with 11 bases that match TRBD1. The germline gives CDR1 KGHSH, CDR2 LQKENI. This CDR3 has 15 amino acids. J gave up 4 bases and V 0 bases, and 0 bases lay outside the gene matches. CDR3 amino acids: CASSPPGQGADTQYF. The CDR3 nucleotides are TGTGCCAGCTCACCACCGGGACAGGGGGCAGATACGCAGTATTTT.

The chain joins TRBV28 to TRBJ2-7, with TRBD1 as a possible D gene (6 bases). Trimming removed 9 bases from V and 2 bases from J, with 17 bases in between. Germline V lookup: CDR1 MDHEN, CDR2 SYDVKM. There are 14 residues in the CDR3. Here the CDR3 DNA reads TGTGCCAGTCAAAAGGGGGACACCACCTACGAGCAGTACTTC. Encoded protein: CASQKGDTTYEQYF.

The rearrangement uses TRBV29-1 and TRBJ2-2; D possibly corresponds to TRBD1 (5 bases). V lost 5 bases and J 4 bases, leaving 11 bases between the germline ends. Germline V gene lookup returns CDR1 SQVTM and CDR2 ANQGSEA. The CDR3 is made up of 13 amino acids. The CDR3 reads CSVSPTATGELFF. Written as DNA, the CDR3 is TGCAGCGTTTCCCCGACAGCCACCGGGGAGCTGTTTTTT.

V is TRBV7-9 and J is TRBJ2-2, with a weak D call TRBD1 (6 bases). CDR1 is SEHNR, CDR2 FQNEAQ, per germline (reference sequence). The CDR3 is made up of 16 amino acids. The germline V and J ends were trimmed by 4 bases and 2 bases, with 14 bases remaining between them. CDR3 DNA: TGTGCCAGCAGCTCGAGGGGGTCGTCCAACACCGGGGAGCTGTTTTTT. It encodes CASSSRGSSNTGELFF. Variable domain in full (rest from reference TRBV7-9 and TRBJ2-2): DTGVSQNPRHKITKRGQNVTFRCDPISEHNRLYWYRQTLGQGPEFLTYFQNEAQLEKSRLLSDRFSAERPKGSFSTLEIQRTEQGDSAMYLCASSSRGSSNTGELFFGEGSRLTVL.

This chain joins TRBV20-1 and TRBJ2-1, with D perhaps TRBD2 (6 bases). Trimming left V 5 bases short and J 10 bases short, with 9 bases between. The CDR3 is made up of 10 amino acids. CDR1 and CDR2 from the germline V gene are DFQATT and SNEGSKA (reference sequence). The CDR3 DNA reads TGCAGTGCTTTTGGGAGGGAGCAGTTCTTC. Protein product: CSAFGREQFF.

This rearrangement joins TRBV2 to TRBJ2-1; TRBD2 matches at 12 bases. The CDR3 sequence is 16 residues long. V trimming: 5 bases; J trimming: 2 bases; junction bases outside the gene matches: 4. Germline CDR1 SNHLY, CDR2 FYNNEI. The CDR3 sequence: CASSRLAGEPYNEQFF. CDR3 bases: TGTGCCAGCAGTAGACTAGCGGGGGAGCCCTACAATGAGCAGTTCTTC.